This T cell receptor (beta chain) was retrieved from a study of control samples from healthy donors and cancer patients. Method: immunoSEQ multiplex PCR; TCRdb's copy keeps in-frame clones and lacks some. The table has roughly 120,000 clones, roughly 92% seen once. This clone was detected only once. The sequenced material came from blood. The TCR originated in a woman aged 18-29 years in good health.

CDR3 protein: CASSFGVSSYEQYF. CDR3 bases: TGTGCCAGCAGCTTTGGTGTAAGCTCCTACGAGCAGTACTTC. The chain couples TRBV7-8 to TRBJ2-7; no reliable D call. The CDR3 runs 14 residues. Per the germline V gene, CDR1 is SGHVS and CDR2 is FQNEAQ. The V gene lost 3 bases and the J gene lost 0 bases, with 9 bases spanning the gap. The whole variable domain, filled in from reference TRBV7-8 and TRBJ2-7, reads GAGVSQSPRYKVAKRGQDVALRCDPISGHVSLFWYQQALGQGPEFLTYFQNEAQLDKSGLPSDRFFAERPEGSVSTLKIQRTQQEDSAVYLCASSFGVSSYEQYFGPGTRLTVT.